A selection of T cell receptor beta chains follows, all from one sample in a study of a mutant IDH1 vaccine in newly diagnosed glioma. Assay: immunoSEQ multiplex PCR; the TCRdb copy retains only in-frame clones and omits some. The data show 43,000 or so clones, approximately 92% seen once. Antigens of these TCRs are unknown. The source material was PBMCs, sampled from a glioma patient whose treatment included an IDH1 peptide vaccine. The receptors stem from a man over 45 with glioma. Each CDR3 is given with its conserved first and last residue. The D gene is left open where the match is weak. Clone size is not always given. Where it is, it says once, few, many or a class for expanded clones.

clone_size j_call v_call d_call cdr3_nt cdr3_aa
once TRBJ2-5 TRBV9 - TGTGCCAGCAGCGCGGGTCTCAGTACGGGGGAGACCCAGTACTTC CASSAGLSTGETQYF
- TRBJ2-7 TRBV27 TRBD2 TGTGCCAGCAGTTTACACGTACTAGGGCGCAGGGATACTAGCGGGGCTCCCTACAACGAGCAGTACTTC CASSLHVLGRRDTSGAPYNEQYF
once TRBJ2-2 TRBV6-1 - TGTGCCAGCCGTACGATCGCGAACACCGGGGAGCTGTTTTTT CASRTIANTGELFF
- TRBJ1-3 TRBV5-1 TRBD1 TGCGCCAGCAGCTTGACAGGGGGCACTGGAAACACCATATATTTT CASSLTGGTGNTIYF
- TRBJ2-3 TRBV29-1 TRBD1 TGCAGCCAGATGGGACAGGGCCGCACAGATACGCAGTATTTT CSQMGQGRTDTQYF
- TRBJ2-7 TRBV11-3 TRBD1 TGTGCCAGCAGCGAGGGACAGGGGAGGGACGAGCAGTACTTC CASSEGQGRDEQYF
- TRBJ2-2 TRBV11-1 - TGTGCCAGCAGCCCGTGGCGGGGCGTGGCCGGGGAGCTGTTTTTT CASSPWRGVAGELFF
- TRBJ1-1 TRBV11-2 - TGTGCCAGCAGCTTTTACGAAGGGACTGAAGCTTTCTTT CASSFYEGTEAFF
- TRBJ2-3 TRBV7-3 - TGTGCCAGCAGCCGCAAAGGGGATGGCACAGATACGCAGTATTTT CASSRKGDGTDTQYF
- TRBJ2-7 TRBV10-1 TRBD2 TGCGCCAGCAGTGAGTCGCTAGCGGGAGTGATAGAGCAGTACTTC CASSESLAGVIEQYF
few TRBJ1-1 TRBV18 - TGTGCCAGCTCACTCTCACCAAACCCGGGGACTGAAGCTTTCTTT CASSLSPNPGTEAFF
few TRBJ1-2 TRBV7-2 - TGTGCCAGCAGCTTACAGGGGCGTAACTATGGCTACACCTTC CASSLQGRNYGYTF
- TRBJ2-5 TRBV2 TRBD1 TGTGCCAGCAGAGGGACAGGGGGTGGGGAGACCCAGTACTTC CASRGTGGGETQYF